A single sample gave rise to the 14 T cell receptor beta chains below, sequenced in a study of response to subunit inactivated influenza vaccine. One entry per CDR3 protein, called by TCRdb with MiXCR from the RT-PCR reads. The sample contains hundreds of thousands of distinct CDR3 sequences, about 8% of which appear only once. The source was PBMCs from blood, collected around 2 years after vaccination. Receptor source: a man aged 50 to 75 who received an inactivated influenza vaccine.

The table lists this clonotype with a few counts. The chain uses TRBV28 and TRBJ1-1, with a weak D call TRBD1 (5 bases). Trimming stripped 4 bases from V and 5 bases from J, with 14 bases between. CDR1 and CDR2 (germline): MDHEN, SYDVKM. This CDR3 has 14 amino acids. CDR3 nucleotides: TGTGCCAGCAGTTCCCCGGGGTGGGGGACTGAAGCTTTCTTT. Its translation: CASSSPGWGTEAFF.

V is TRBV4-3 and J is TRBJ2-7; 10 bases are shared with TRBD2. CDR1 LGHNA and CDR2 YSLEER come from the germline V gene. With 3 bases clipped from V and 3 bases from J, the junction kept 5 bases outside the gene matches. The CDR3 is 15 residues long. The CDR3 protein is CASSQVTSGRYEQYF. The DNA for the CDR3 is TGCGCCAGCAGCCAGGTGACTAGCGGGCGCTACGAGCAGTACTTC.

This clonotype was counted a few times. The chain joins TRBV23-1 to TRBJ1-4, with TRBD1 as a possible D gene (6 bases). TRBV23-1 qualifies as an ORF whose function is uncertain. The CDR3 spans 13 residues. The CDR3 DNA is TGCGGCAAGGGGGGCCCGGCGAATGAAAAACTGTTTTTT. It is translated as CGKGGPANEKLFF.

This clonotype was counted only a few times. This chain links TRBV18 with TRBJ1-1, with TRBD1 matching over 8 bases. J was trimmed by 0 bases and V by 4 bases; bases with no gene match: 4. Germline V gene sequence: CDR1 KGHSH, CDR2 LQKENI. The CDR3 is 15 residues long. The CDR3 nucleotides are TGTGCCAGCTCACAAGGACAGGGTTTGAACACTGAAGCTTTCTTT. Its protein product is CASSQGQGLNTEAFF.

This clonotype occurred a few times. The V call is TRBV5-1, the J call TRBJ2-1; D ambiguous. The germline CDR1 and CDR2 sequences are SGHRS and YFSETQ. The V gene lost 6 bases and the J gene lost 2 bases, with 12 bases spanning the gap. CDR3 length equals 14 residues. CDR3 DNA: TGCGCCAGCAACGCGGACGGAGCCTACAATGAGCAGTTCTTC. Translation: CASNADGAYNEQFF.

This clonotype showed up just a few times. The chain is built from TRBV11-2 and TRBJ1-6; TRBD1 aligns across 7 bases. Germline lookup yields CDR1 SGHAT and CDR2 FQNNGV. The CDR3 consists of 16 residues. The V gene end was trimmed by 2 bases and the J gene end by 7 bases; junction bases not matched to a gene: 8. CDR3: CASSLNHGTANSPLHF. The CDR3 DNA reads as TGTGCCAGCAGCTTAAATCACGGGACAGCCAATTCACCCCTCCACTTT. Using reference TRBV11-2 and TRBJ1-6 for the parts outside the CDR3, the full variable domain is EAGVAQSPRYKIIEKRQSVAFWCNPISGHATLYWYQQILGQGPKLLIQFQNNGVVDDSQLPKDRFSAERLKGVDSTLKIQPAKLEDSAVYLCASSLNHGTANSPLHFGNGTRLTVT.

This clonotype was seen a handful of times. The chain joins TRBV7-9 to TRBJ2-4; D tentatively reads TRBD1 or TRBD2 (6 bases each). The CDR3 spans 16 residues. V was trimmed by 8 bases and J by 0 bases, leaving 17 bases between them. Germline lookup yields CDR1 SEHNR and CDR2 FQNEAQ (reference sequence). The CDR3 region is CASAPPGGLAKNIQYF. CDR3 nucleotides: TGTGCCAGCGCCCCCCCCGGGGGCCTAGCCAAAAACATTCAGTACTTC.

This chain links TRBV11-2 with TRBJ2-1; the D gene is possibly TRBD2 (6 bases). Germline lookup yields CDR1 SGHAT and CDR2 FQNNGV. Trimming left V 5 bases short and J 8 bases short, with 16 bases between. This CDR3 contains 14 residues. Written as DNA, the CDR3 is TGTGCCAGCAGCCCGCGCGGGACCTGGGATGAGCAGTTCTTC. Translation: CASSPRGTWDEQFF.

The chain uses TRBV20-1 and TRBJ1-4; maybe TRBD1 (6 bases). The ends were cut back, 7 bases at V and 0 bases at J, with 12 bases in the middle. The CDR3 runs to 14 residues. Germline values: CDR1 DFQATT, CDR2 SNEGSKA (reference sequence). The CDR3 loop is CSVKTGATNEKLFF. DNA of the CDR3: TGCAGTGTCAAGACAGGAGCAACTAATGAAAAACTGTTTTTT.

This clonotype has only one observation. The V gene is TRBV7-2, the J gene TRBJ2-1; perhaps D is TRBD1 or TRBD2 (5 bases each). The CDR3 loop spans 17 amino acids. Germline V gene sequence: CDR1 SGHTA, CDR2 FQGNSA. The V and J ends lost 4 bases and 4 bases respectively, with 20 bases between them. CDR3 DNA: TGTGCCAGCAGCTCGAGACCGGGGCCCCCCTTTTACAATGAGCAGTTCTTC. Its protein is CASSSRPGPPFYNEQFF.

This clonotype was seen many times. V is TRBV5-1 and J is TRBJ2-7; D is perhaps TRBD1 (6 bases). Germline-derived CDR1 and CDR2 are SGHRS and YFSETQ. Trimming pared 4 bases from V and 1 base from J, leaving 12 bases between. The CDR3 is made up of 14 amino acids. The CDR3 here is CASSKTTGSYEQYF. The DNA of the CDR3 is TGCGCCAGCAGCAAAACCACAGGGTCCTACGAGCAGTACTTC. Drawing the rest from reference TRBV5-1 and TRBJ2-7, the complete variable domain is KAGVTQTPRYLIKTRGQQVTLSCSPISGHRSVSWYQQTPGQGLQFLFEYFSETQRNKGNFPGRFSGRQFSNSRSEMNVSTLELGDSALYLCASSKTTGSYEQYFGPGTRLTVT.

The chain couples TRBV5-6 to TRBJ2-1; no definite D call. The CDR3 is 14 amino acids. Trimming left V 4 bases short and J 13 bases short, with 21 bases between. Germline lookup yields CDR1 SGHDT and CDR2 YYEEEE. CDR3 in DNA: TGTGCCAGCAGCCGGCTCCGGGCCGGCCTTCTTCAGTTCTTC. This encodes CASSRLRAGLLQFF.

This clonotype has at least ten counts. The rearrangement uses TRBV7-9 and TRBJ1-3, with D hard to call. V gave up 4 bases and J gave up 4 bases, with 20 bases separating them. The CDR3 is made up of 17 amino acids. In germline, CDR1 is SEHNR, CDR2 FQNEAQ (reference sequence). The CDR3 loop is CASSSTWANPSGNTIYF. The CDR3, as DNA: TGTGCCAGCAGCTCTACCTGGGCGAATCCTTCCGGAAACACCATATATTTT.

There are a few counts of this clonotype. DNA for the CDR3: TGCGCCAGCAGCTACAGCAGGGGACTCGATGAGCAGTTCTTC. Translating gives CASSYSRGLDEQFF. This sequence joins TRBV5-1 and TRBJ2-1; the D call may be TRBD1 or TRBD2 (6 bases each). CDR3 size: 14 residues. Trimming took 3 bases from V and 8 from J, leaving 15 bases between them. Germline V gene lookup returns CDR1 SGHRS and CDR2 YFSETQ.